The rows below give T cell receptor beta chains drawn from one sample of a study of T cell responses to AZD1222 COVID-19 vaccine. TCRdb keeps only in-frame clones here, not all; method: immunoSEQ multiplex PCR. The table lists over 95,000 clones, approximately 89% of them singletons. This specimen consisted of peripheral blood, obtained on day 0 of AZD1222 vaccination. All receptors come from an adult in good health. Each CDR3 is given with its conserved first and last residue. Fields, in order: clone size, V gene, J gene, D gene, CDR3 DNA, CDR3 protein. D genes are given only for firm matches. Rows give clone size only sometimes, using once, few, many, or a class for an expanded clone.

-	TRBV7-3	TRBJ1-6	-	TGTGCCAGCAGCTTACTAGGGGGTAGCTCACCCCTCCACTTT	CASSLLGGSSPLHF
-	TRBV27	TRBJ1-2	TRBD1	TGTGCCAGCAGTTTCGGGACAGGGGTAGTTTTAGGCTATGGCTACACCTTC	CASSFGTGVVLGYGYTF
-	TRBV3-1/TRBV3-2	TRBJ2-1	TRBD2	TGTGCCAGCAGCCGAAGGTCTGGGGGGGGAAACAATGAGCAGTTCTTC	CASSRRSGGGNNEQFF
-	TRBV5-4	TRBJ1-1	-	TGTGCCAGCAGCTTGGACCTAAGGGTTGAGAACACTGAAGCTTTCTTT	CASSLDLRVENTEAFF
-	TRBV11-3	TRBJ2-7	TRBD2	TGTGCCAGCAGCTTATACCCGGGACTAGCGGGGTCGAGCTCCTACGAGCAGTACTTC	CASSLYPGLAGSSSYEQYF
-	TRBV6-5	TRBJ2-3	TRBD1	TGTGCCAGCAGTTTCTCCAGGGGGAACACAGATACGCAGTATTTT	CASSFSRGNTDTQYF
-	TRBV11-2	TRBJ2-1	-	TGTGCCAGCAGTCAAATCACGGGGGACAATGAGCAGTTCTTC	CASSQITGDNEQFF
-	TRBV5-5	TRBJ1-2	TRBD1	TGTGCCAGCAGCTTGCAGGACAGGGGGTACTATGGCTACACCTTC	CASSLQDRGYYGYTF
once	TRBV27	TRBJ2-1	-	TGTGCCAGCAGTTTCGTCTCCTACAATGAGCAGTTCTTC	CASSFVSYNEQFF
-	TRBV7-3	TRBJ2-1	-	TGTGCCAGCAGCCCCGGGCCCTTTTACAATGAGCAGTTCTTC	CASSPGPFYNEQFF
-	TRBV5-8	TRBJ1-1	TRBD1	TGTGCCAGCAGCTTGGCCCTGACAGGGATCACTGAAGCTTTCTTT	CASSLALTGITEAFF
-	TRBV4-1	TRBJ2-1	-	TGCGCCCGCAGCCCCCGTGGGGGGTTGGACAATGAGCAGTTCTTC	CARSPRGGLDNEQFF
-	TRBV7-3	TRBJ1-2	TRBD1	TGTGCCAGCAGCACCGGTACACAGGGGGCGCCGGGCTACACCTTC	CASSTGTQGAPGYTF
-	TRBV3-1/TRBV3-2	TRBJ2-7	-	TGTGCCAGCAGCCGCGTGGGGTCCTCAGAGCAGTACTTC	CASSRVGSSEQYF
once	TRBV5-1	TRBJ1-1	-	TGCGCCAGCAGCTTGGGCGTGGACAGTGAAGCTTTCTTT	CASSLGVDSEAFF
-	TRBV19	TRBJ2-7	TRBD2	TGTGCCAGTAGTATGGTTGTCCTAGCGGGGGGACCTTTGTACTTC	CASSMVVLAGGPLYF
-	TRBV7-2	TRBJ2-2	-	TGTGCCAGCAGCCTCACACCTAACACCGGGGAGCTGTTTTTT	CASSLTPNTGELFF
once	TRBV7-9	TRBJ2-2	-	TGTGCCAGCAGCGATGCCCCGGGGGCGGTGGTCACCGGGGAGCTGTTTTTT	CASSDAPGAVVTGELFF
-	TRBV12-3/TRBV12-4	TRBJ1-1	-	TGTGCCAGCAGTTTAGTTCCTGGTGAAGCTTTCTTT	CASSLVPGEAFF
-	TRBV25-1	TRBJ2-2	-	TGTGCCAGCAGTGCTTCGTCTGAGACAGAAAACACCGGGGAGCTGTTTTTT	CASSASSETENTGELFF
-	TRBV7-2	TRBJ1-4	-	TGTGCCAGCAGCCCAGAGACCGGGAGGAATGAAAAACTGTTTTTT	CASSPETGRNEKLFF
-	TRBV11-3	TRBJ2-2	-	TGTGCCAGCAGTCATACCGATCGTTGGCAGGGTGGGACCGGGGAGCTGTTTTTT	CASSHTDRWQGGTGELFF
once	TRBV4-1	TRBJ1-1	TRBD1	TGCGCCAGCAGTCAGCCCCCGACAGGGTTCACTGAAGCTTTCTTT	CASSQPPTGFTEAFF
-	TRBV9	TRBJ1-2	-	TGTGCCAGCAGCGTAGAGGGTGTATTAACCTATGGCTACACCTTC	CASSVEGVLTYGYTF
-	TRBV7-7	TRBJ2-5	-	TGTGCTAGCAGCTTAGGTACTCAAGAGACCCAGTACTTC	CASSLGTQETQYF
-	TRBV7-9	TRBJ1-5	-	TGTGCCGTGGGGGTGAGAAATCAGCCCCAGCATTTT	CAVGVRNQPQHF
once	TRBV21-1	TRBJ1-4	-	TGTGCCAGCAGCAAAGTTCCCAGGGGACCTAATGAAAAACTGTTTTTT	CASSKVPRGPNEKLFF
-	TRBV12-5	TRBJ1-5	-	TGTGCTAGTGGTTCGAACTCAGGGGTTCGCAATCAGCCCCAGCATTTT	CASGSNSGVRNQPQHF
-	TRBV5-1	TRBJ2-1	TRBD1	TGCGCCAGCAGCTTTCTACAGGGGGGCTCCTACAATGAGCAGTTCTTC	CASSFLQGGSYNEQFF